Here is one TCR beta chain with its context. Clones were read by immunoSEQ multiplex PCR, and TCRdb kept only the in-frame ones, dropping some. Of approximately 200,000 clones listed, 80% to 85% are singletons. The data originate from a study of blood T cell repertoires in COVID-19. Whole-study context: Spain, Italy and the United States supplied samples that represented acute and convalescent COVID-19.

Sequencing was done on a sample of peripheral blood. The receptor was isolated from a young woman who had recovered from COVID-19.

The DNA for the CDR3 is TGCGCCAGCAGGGAGGGAATCGCCGGGGAGCTGTTTTTT. Its translation: CASREGIAGELFF. The chain uses TRBV5-1 and TRBJ2-2; TRBD2 might be the D (6 bases). This CDR3 comprises 13 residues. Trimming pared 5 bases from V and 6 bases from J, leaving 11 bases between. Germline V gives CDR1 SGHRS, CDR2 YFSETQ.